The 8 T cell receptor beta chains given below trace back to one sample, sequenced in a study of vaccination and CD4 T cells after COVID-19. Time point described: late sampling 161 to 241 days after vaccination in three convalescent patients. The treatment was: roughly 11-day PBMC culture with coronavirus spike peptide pools or control peptides (ViraFEST assay). Sequencing of cultured CD4+ T cell DNA used the Oncomine TCR Beta short-read assay. MiXCR, run by TCRdb on the PCR reads, gives a single entry per CDR3 protein. This table holds approximately 22,000 distinct CDR3 sequences, about a third found once. Their target antigens are unknown. Material: CD4+ T cells from blood, cultured in vitro, obtained about 7 months after SARS-CoV-2 vaccination. The receptors here all came from a human donor who had recovered from COVID-19.

The gene calls are TRBV6-1 and TRBJ2-7, with a possible D match to TRBD2 (5 bases). This CDR3 comprises 11 residues. Trimming took off 7 bases at V and 9 bases at J, with 13 bases between the two ends. The germline V gene encodes CDR1 MNHNS and CDR2 SASEGT. The CDR3 region is CASIGGRGQYF. CDR3 nucleotides: TGTGCCAGCATTGGAGGACGGGGGCAGTACTTC.

The chain combines TRBV6-1 with TRBJ2-7; D unresolved. CDR3 length: 17 amino acids. V was shortened by 8 bases and J by 3 bases, with 26 bases between the two germline ends. Germline V gene sequence: CDR1 MNHNS, CDR2 SASEGT. DNA for the CDR3: TGTGCCAGCTCCCCCTGGGCAGGAAAGGTCCCAGACTACGAGCAGTACTTC. As protein: CASSPWAGKVPDYEQYF.

The V gene is TRBV28, the J gene TRBJ1-1, with a tentative D call TRBD1 (5 bases). Germline-derived CDR1 and CDR2 are MDHEN and SYDVKM. This CDR3 is 17 amino acids long. Trimming stripped 6 bases from V and 1 base from J, with 21 bases between. CDR3 residues: CASRLSPGRGTNTEAFF. The DNA of the CDR3 is TGTGCCAGCAGACTTTCCCCGGGGAGGGGTACGAACACTGAAGCTTTCTTT.

The V and J genes are TRBV20-1 and TRBJ1-6; no definite D call. Trimming pared 5 bases from V and 0 bases from J, leaving 23 bases between. The length of the CDR3 is 19 residues. CDR1 is DFQATT and CDR2 is SNEGSKA in the germline V gene (reference sequence). The DNA of the CDR3 is TGCAGTGCTCCGGCCCCCGGAGGCAATTTTCGCTCCTATAATTCACCCCTCCACTTT. Translation gives CSAPAPGGNFRSYNSPLHF.

The rearrangement links TRBV10-3 to TRBJ2-2; D unresolved. V shed 6 bases and J shed 7 bases, with 6 bases lying between them. The CDR3 is made up of 11 amino acids. Germline V lookup: CDR1 ENHRY, CDR2 SYGVKD. CDR3 bases: TGTGCCATCAGAGGGTACGGGGAGCTGTTTTTT. It yields the protein CAIRGYGELFF.

Comment on this clonotype: Sequence at one end of the junction differs from germline and may be a read error. The rearrangement uses TRBV28 and TRBJ2-7; perhaps D is TRBD1 or TRBD2 (5 bases each). Germline-derived CDR1 and CDR2 are MDHEN and SYDVKM. The CDR3 has 14 residues. CDR3 in DNA: TGCGCCAGCAGTCCTGGGGGTTTCTCCTACGAGCAGTACTTC. Translated: CASSPGGFSYEQYF.

The J gene is TRBJ2-1, the V gene TRBV4-2; no firm D call. The V and J ends lost 4 bases and 0 bases respectively, with 13 bases between them. Germline lookup yields CDR1 LGHNA and CDR2 YNFKEQ. CDR3 length equals 16 residues. CDR3 amino acids: CASSPILDDSYNEQFF. CDR3 nucleotide sequence: TGTGCCAGCAGCCCGATCCTAGACGACTCCTACAATGAGCAGTTCTTC.

A few counts support this clonotype. The chain combines TRBV6-1 with TRBJ2-3; 10 positions match TRBD2. The CDR3 is made up of 14 amino acids. V shed 5 bases, J shed 4 bases, and the junction held 3 bases outside the gene matches. Germline V gene data show CDR1 as MNHNS and CDR2 as SASEGT. The CDR3, as DNA: TGTGCCAGCAGTCGAGGACTAGCGGCAGATACGCAGTATTTT. Encoded protein: CASSRGLAADTQYF.